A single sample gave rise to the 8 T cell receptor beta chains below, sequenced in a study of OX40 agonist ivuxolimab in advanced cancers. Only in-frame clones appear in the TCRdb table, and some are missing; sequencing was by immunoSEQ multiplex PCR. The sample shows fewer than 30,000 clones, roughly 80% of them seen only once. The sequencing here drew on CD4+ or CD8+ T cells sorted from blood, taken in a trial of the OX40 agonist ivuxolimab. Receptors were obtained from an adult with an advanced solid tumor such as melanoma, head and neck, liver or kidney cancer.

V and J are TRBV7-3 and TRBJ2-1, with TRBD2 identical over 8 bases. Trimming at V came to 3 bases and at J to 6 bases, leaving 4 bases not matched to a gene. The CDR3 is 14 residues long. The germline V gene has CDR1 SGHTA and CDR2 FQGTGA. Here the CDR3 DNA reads TGTGCCAGCAGCTTTGCGGGGGGCTCCAATGAGCAGTTCTTC. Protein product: CASSFAGGSNEQFF.

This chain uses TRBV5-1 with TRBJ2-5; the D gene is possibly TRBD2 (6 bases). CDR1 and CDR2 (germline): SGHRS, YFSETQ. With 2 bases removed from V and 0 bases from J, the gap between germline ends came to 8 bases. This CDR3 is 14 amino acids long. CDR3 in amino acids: CASSLGGYQETQYF. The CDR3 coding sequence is TGCGCCAGCAGCTTAGGAGGGTACCAAGAGACCCAGTACTTC.

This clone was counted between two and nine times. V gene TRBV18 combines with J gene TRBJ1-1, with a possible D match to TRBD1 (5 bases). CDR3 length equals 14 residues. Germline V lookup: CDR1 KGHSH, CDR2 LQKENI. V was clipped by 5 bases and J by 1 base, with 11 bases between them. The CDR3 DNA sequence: TGTGCCAGCTCATTACAAGGGACGAACACTGAAGCTTTCTTT. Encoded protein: CASSLQGTNTEAFF.

In DNA form, the CDR3 reads TGTGCCAGCAGTTACCAGCAGGACTACGAGCAGTACTTC. The encoded protein is CASSYQQDYEQYF. The rearrangement joins TRBV6-6 to TRBJ2-7; D gene uncertain. V dropped 2 bases and J dropped 3 bases, with 8 bases sitting between them. Per germline, CDR1 MNHNY and CDR2 SVGAGI (reference sequence). This CDR3 contains 13 residues.

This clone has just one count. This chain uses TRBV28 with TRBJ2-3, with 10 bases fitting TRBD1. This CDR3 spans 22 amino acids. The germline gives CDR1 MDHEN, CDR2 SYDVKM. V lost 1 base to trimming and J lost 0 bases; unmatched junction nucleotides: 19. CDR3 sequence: CASSLFGGARDRGSLSTDTQYF. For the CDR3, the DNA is TGTGCCAGCAGTTTATTCGGGGGGGCGCGGGACAGGGGCTCCCTTAGCACAGATACGCAGTATTTT.

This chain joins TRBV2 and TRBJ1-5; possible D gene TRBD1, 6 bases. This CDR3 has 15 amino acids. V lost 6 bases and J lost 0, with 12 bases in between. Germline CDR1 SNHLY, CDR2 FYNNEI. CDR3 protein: CASSWTENSNQPQHF. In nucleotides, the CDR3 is TGTGCCAGCAGCTGGACAGAAAATAGCAATCAGCCCCAGCATTTT.

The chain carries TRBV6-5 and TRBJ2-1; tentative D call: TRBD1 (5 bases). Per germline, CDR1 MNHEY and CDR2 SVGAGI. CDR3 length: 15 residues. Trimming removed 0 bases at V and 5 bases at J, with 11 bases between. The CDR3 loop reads CASSYSGQGNNEQFF. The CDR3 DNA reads TGTGCCAGCAGTTACTCTGGGCAGGGAAACAATGAGCAGTTCTTC.

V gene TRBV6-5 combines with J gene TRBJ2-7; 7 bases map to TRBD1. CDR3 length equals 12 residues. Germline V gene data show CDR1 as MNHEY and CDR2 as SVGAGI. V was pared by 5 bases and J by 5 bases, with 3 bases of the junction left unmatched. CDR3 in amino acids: CASSPGTDEQYF. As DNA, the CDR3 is TGTGCCAGCAGTCCGGGGACAGACGAGCAGTACTTC.